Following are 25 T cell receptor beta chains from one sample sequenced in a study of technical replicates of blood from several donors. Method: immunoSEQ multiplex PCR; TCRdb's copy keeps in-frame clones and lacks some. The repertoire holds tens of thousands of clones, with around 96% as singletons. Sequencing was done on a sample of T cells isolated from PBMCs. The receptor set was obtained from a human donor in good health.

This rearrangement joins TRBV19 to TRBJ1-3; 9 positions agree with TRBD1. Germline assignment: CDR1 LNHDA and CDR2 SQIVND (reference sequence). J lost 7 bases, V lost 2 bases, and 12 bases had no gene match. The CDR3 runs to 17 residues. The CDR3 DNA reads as TGTGCCAGTAGTATACAGGGACAGGGAGGTTTACTGAACACCATATATTTT. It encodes CASSIQGQGGLLNTIYF. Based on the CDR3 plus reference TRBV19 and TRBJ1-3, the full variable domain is DGGITQSPKYLFRKEGQNVTLSCEQNLNHDAMYWYRQDPGQGLRLIYYSQIVNDFQKGDIAEGYSVSREKKESFPLTVTSAQKNPTAFYLCASSIQGQGGLLNTIYFGEGSWLTVV.

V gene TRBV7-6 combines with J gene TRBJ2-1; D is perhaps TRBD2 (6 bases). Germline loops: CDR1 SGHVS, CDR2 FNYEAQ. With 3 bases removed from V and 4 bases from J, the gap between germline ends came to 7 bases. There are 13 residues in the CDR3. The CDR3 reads CASSFGTYNEQFF. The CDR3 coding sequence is TGTGCCAGCAGCTTCGGGACTTACAATGAGCAGTTCTTC.

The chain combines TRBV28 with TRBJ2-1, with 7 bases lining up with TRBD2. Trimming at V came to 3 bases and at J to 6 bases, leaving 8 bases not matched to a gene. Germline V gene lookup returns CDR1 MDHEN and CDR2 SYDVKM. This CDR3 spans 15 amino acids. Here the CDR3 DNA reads TGTGCCAGCAGTTTTCAGAGGGAGGGCCTCAATGAGCAGTTCTTC. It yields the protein CASSFQREGLNEQFF.

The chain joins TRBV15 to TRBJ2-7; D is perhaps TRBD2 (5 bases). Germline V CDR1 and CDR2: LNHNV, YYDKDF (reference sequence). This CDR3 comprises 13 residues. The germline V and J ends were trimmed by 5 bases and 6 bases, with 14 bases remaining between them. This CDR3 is CATSRRIAREQYF. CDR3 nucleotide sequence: TGTGCCACCAGCCGAAGAATAGCGCGCGAGCAGTACTTC.

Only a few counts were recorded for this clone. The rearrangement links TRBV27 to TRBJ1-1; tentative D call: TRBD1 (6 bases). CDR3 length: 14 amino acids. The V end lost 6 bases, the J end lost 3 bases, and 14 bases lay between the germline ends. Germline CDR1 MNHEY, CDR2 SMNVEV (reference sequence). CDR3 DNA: TGTGCCAGCAGGAACCAGGGGCGGGACACTGAAGCTTTCTTT. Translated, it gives CASRNQGRDTEAFF.

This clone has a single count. DNA of the CDR3: TGTGCCAGCAGTGAAGGGACAGGGCTAGGGGAGACCCAGTACTTC. Its protein product is CASSEGTGLGETQYF. This sequence joins TRBV2 and TRBJ2-5; 8 nucleotides line up with TRBD1. The germline gives CDR1 SNHLY, CDR2 FYNNEI. The CDR3 totals 15 residues. Trimming cost V 1 base and J 5 bases; bases outside gene matches: 6.

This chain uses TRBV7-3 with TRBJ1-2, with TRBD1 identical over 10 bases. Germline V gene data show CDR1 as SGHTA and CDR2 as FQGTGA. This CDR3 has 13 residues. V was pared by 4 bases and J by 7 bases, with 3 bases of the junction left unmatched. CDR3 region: CASSYGTGAGYTF. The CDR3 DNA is TGTGCCAGCAGCTACGGGACAGGGGCTGGCTACACCTTC.

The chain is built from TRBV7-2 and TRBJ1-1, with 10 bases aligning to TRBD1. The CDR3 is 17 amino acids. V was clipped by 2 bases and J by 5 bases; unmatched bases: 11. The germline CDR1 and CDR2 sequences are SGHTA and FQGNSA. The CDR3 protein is CASSLTSTGGLGTEAFF. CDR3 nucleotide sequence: TGTGCCAGCAGCTTAACCTCGACAGGGGGCCTAGGGACTGAAGCTTTCTTT.

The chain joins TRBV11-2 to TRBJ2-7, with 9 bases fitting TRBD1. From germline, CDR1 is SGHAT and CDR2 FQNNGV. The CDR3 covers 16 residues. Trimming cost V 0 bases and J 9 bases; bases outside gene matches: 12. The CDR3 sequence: CASSLEGGTGTSRQYF. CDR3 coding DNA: TGTGCCAGCAGCTTAGAGGGGGGGACAGGGACCTCTAGGCAGTACTTC.

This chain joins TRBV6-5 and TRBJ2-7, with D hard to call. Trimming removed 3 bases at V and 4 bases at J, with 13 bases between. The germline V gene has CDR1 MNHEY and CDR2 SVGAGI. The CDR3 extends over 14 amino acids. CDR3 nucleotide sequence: TGTGCCAGCAGTTATACGATTTCGGTTTACGAGCAGTACTTC. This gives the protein CASSYTISVYEQYF.

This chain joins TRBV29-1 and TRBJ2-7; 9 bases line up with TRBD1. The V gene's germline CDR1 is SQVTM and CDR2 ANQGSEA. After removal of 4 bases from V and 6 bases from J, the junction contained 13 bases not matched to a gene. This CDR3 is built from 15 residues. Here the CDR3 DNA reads TGCAGCGTTGGAACGGGGACAGGGTTCTTCGGCGAGCAGTACTTC. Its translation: CSVGTGTGFFGEQYF.

This chain's CDR3 is CASSHPQGRRREKLFF. The CDR3, as DNA: TGTGCCAGCAGTCACCCCCAGGGAAGACGAAGGGAAAAACTGTTTTTT. V gene TRBV28 combines with J gene TRBJ1-4, with D perhaps matching TRBD1 (5 bases). From germline, CDR1 is MDHEN and CDR2 SYDVKM. CDR3 length equals 16 residues. V gave up 5 bases and J gave up 8 bases, with 21 bases separating them.

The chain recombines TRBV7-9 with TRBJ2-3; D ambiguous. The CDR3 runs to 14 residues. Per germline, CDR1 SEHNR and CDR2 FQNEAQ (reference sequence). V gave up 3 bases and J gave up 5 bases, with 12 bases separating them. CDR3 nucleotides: TGTGCCAGCAGCTTGCTAGAAGGTGGAGATACGCAGTATTTT. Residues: CASSLLEGGDTQYF.

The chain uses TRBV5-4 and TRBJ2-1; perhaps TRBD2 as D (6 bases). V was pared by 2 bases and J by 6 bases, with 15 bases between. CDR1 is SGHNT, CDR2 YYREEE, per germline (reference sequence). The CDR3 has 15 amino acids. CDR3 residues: CASSLLVAASNEQFF. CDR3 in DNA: TGTGCCAGCAGCTTATTGGTAGCGGCGAGCAATGAGCAGTTCTTC.

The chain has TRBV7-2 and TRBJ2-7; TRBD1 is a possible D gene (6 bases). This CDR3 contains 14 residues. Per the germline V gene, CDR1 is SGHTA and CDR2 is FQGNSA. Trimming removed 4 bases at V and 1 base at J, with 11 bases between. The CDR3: CASSSTGQSYEQYF. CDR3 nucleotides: TGTGCCAGCAGCTCTACAGGACAGTCCTACGAGCAGTACTTC.

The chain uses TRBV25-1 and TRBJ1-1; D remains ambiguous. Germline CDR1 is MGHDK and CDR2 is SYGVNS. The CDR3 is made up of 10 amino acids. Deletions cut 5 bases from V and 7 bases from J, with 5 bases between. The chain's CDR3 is CASSRGEAFF. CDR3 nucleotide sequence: TGTGCCAGCAGTCGGGGTGAAGCTTTCTTT. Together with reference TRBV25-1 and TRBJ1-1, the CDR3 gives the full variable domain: EADIYQTPRYLVIGTGKKITLECSQTMGHDKMYWYQQDPGMELHLIHYSYGVNSTEKGDLSSESTVSRIRTEHFPLTLESARPSHTSQYLCASSRGEAFFGQGTRLTVV.

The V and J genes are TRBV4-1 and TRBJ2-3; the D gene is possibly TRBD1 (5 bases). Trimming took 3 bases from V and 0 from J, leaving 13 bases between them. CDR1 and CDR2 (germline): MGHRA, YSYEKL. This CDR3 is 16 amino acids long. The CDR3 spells CASSQTVPLSTDTQYF. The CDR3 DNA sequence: TGCGCCAGCAGCCAGACAGTGCCCTTAAGCACAGATACGCAGTATTTT.

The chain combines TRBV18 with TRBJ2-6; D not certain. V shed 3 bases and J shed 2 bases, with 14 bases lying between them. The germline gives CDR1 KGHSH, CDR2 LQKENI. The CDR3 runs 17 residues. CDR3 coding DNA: TGTGCCAGCTCACCGAGTGACACCGCGACTGGGGCCAACGTCCTGACTTTC. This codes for CASSPSDTATGANVLTF.

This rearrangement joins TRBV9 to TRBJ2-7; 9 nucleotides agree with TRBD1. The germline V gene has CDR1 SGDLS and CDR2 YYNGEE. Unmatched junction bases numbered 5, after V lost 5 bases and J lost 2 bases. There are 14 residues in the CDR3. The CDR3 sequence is CASRKQGATYEQYF. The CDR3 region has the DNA TGTGCCAGCAGAAAACAGGGGGCAACCTACGAGCAGTACTTC.

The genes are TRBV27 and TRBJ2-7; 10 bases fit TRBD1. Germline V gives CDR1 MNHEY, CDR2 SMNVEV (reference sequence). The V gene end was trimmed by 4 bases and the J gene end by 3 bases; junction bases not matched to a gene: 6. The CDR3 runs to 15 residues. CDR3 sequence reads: CASSSTGTGDYEQYF. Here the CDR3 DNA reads TGTGCCAGCAGTTCCACCGGGACAGGGGACTACGAGCAGTACTTC.

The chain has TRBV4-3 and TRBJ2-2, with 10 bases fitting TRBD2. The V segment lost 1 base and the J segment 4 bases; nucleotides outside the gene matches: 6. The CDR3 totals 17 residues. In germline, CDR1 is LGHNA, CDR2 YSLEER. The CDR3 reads CASSQGVGLAATGELFF. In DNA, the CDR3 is TGCGCCAGCAGCCAAGGGGTCGGACTAGCGGCCACCGGGGAGCTGTTTTTT.

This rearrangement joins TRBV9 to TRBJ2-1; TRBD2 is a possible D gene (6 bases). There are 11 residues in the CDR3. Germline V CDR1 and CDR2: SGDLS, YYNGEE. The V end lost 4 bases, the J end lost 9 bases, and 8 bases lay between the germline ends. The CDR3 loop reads CASSPGLEQFF. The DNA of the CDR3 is TGTGCCAGCAGCCCGGGACTTGAGCAGTTCTTC. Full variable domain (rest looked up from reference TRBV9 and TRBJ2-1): DSGVTQTPKHLITATGQRVTLRCSPRSGDLSVYWYQQSLDQGLQFLIQYYNGEERAKGNILERFSAQQFPDLHSELNLSSLELGDSALYFCASSPGLEQFFGPGTRLTVL.

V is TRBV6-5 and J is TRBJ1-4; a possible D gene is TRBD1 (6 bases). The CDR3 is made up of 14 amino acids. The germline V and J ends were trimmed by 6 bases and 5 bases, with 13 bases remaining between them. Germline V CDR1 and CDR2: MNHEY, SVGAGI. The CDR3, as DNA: TGTGCCAGCAGAGACAGGTTAACAAATGAAAAACTGTTTTTT. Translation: CASRDRLTNEKLFF.

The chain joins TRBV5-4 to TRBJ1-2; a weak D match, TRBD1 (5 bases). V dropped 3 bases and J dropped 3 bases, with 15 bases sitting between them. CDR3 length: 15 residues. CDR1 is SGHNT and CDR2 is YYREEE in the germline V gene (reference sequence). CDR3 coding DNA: TGTGCCAGCAGCTATGACAGTTTTATTGACTATGGCTACACCTTC. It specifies CASSYDSFIDYGYTF.

The CDR3 here is CASSPLPGLATDTQYF. The CDR3, as DNA: TGTGCCAGCAGTCCCCTCCCGGGACTAGCTACAGATACGCAGTATTTT. The V gene is TRBV28, the J gene TRBJ2-3, with 9 bases identical to TRBD2. The junction had 9 bases not matched to a gene; V was cut back by 5 bases and J by 3 bases. This CDR3 is built from 16 residues. Germline V gives CDR1 MDHEN, CDR2 SYDVKM.